This TCR beta chain was sequenced for a study of T cell changes during pregnancy in multiple sclerosis. With V trimmed by 0 bases and J by 0 bases, 4 bases remained unmatched. The CDR3 runs 16 residues. In germline, CDR1 is SGHDT, CDR2 YYEEEE. Produced via immunoSEQ multiplex PCR; TCRdb's table is partial and in-frame only. The top ten clones hold about 1.2% of a sample with 40,000 to 50,000 clones, 89% of them seen once. The source of this sequence is a female donor with multiple sclerosis, enrolled in a pregnancy study. The sequencing used CD4+ T cells from peripheral blood mononuclear cells, collected in the first trimester of pregnancy. The genes are TRBV5-6 and TRBJ2-7; 9 bases are a match to TRBD2. The CDR3 DNA sequence: TGTGCCAGCAGCTTGGGAGGACTAGCGAGCTCCTACGAGCAGTACTTC. This translates into CASSLGGLASSYEQYF.